This is a list of T cell receptor beta chains from one sample in a study of PD-L1 blockade in urothelial cancer. Sequenced by immunoSEQ multiplex PCR; TCRdb stores in-frame clones only, minus some. Of approximately 86,000 clones detected, approximately 80% appear once; the ten largest clones hold 6.7%. The material sequenced was PBMCs, taken around atezolizumab (anti-PD-L1) treatment. Receptors were obtained from a man aged 35 to 55 with urothelial cancer. Each CDR3 is given with its conserved first and last residue. D genes are given only for firm matches. The size entry is marked missing in some rows and otherwise reads once, few, many or a size class.

j_gene	v_gene	d_gene	abundance	CDR3nt	CDR3aa
TRBJ2-7	TRBV30	TRBD2	NA	TGTGCCTGGAGCGCGGGGCCCTTTCCACGGGGGGGCGAGCAGTACTTC	CAWSAGPFPRGGEQYF
TRBJ1-5	TRBV11-3	NA	few	TGTGCCAGCAGCTTTCCGGGTAGGAATCAGCCCCAGCATTTT	CASSFPGRNQPQHF
TRBJ2-6	TRBV9	NA	NA	TGTGCCAGCAGCGTAGACGGGGCTGGGGCCAACGTCCTGACTTTC	CASSVDGAGANVLTF
TRBJ2-7	TRBV5-6	TRBD1	NA	TGTGCCAGCAGCCGCCAAGGACAGGTATGGGTAGACGAGCAGTACTTC	CASSRQGQVWVDEQYF
TRBJ2-5	TRBV28	TRBD1	NA	TGTGCCAGCAGTTCCTCCGGGACAGGGGGGCGAATCCAAGAGACCCAGTACTTC	CASSSSGTGGRIQETQYF
TRBJ1-2	TRBV20-1	NA	NA	TGCAGTGCGAACAGGGATGGCTACACCTTC	CSANRDGYTF
TRBJ1-2	TRBV7-2	TRBD1	NA	TGTGCCAGCAGCTTAGAGGGACAGGCTAACTATGGCTACACCTTC	CASSLEGQANYGYTF
TRBJ1-5	TRBV4-1	NA	NA	TGCGCCAGCAGCCAATCGAGCAATCAGCCCCAGCATTTT	CASSQSSNQPQHF
TRBJ1-2	TRBV28	TRBD1	NA	TGTGCCAGCAGTCCTCACACCAACAGGGGCTCGGGCTACACCTTC	CASSPHTNRGSGYTF
TRBJ1-1	TRBV2	TRBD1	NA	TGTGCCAGCAGTGGTTCGGGACAGGGATCGCAAAACACTGAAGCTTTCTTT	CASSGSGQGSQNTEAFF
TRBJ2-3	TRBV18	NA	NA	TGTGCCAGCTCACCGGGACTCGCAACAGATACGCAGTATTTT	CASSPGLATDTQYF
TRBJ2-1	TRBV28	TRBD2	NA	TGTGCCAGCAGAGACTGGAAGCGGGAGGCCCCAAGCTCCTACAATGAGCAGTTCTTC	CASRDWKREAPSSYNEQFF
TRBJ1-5	TRBV5-3	TRBD1	few	TGTGCCAGAAGCTCGGACAGGGGGCCAAATCAGCCCCAGCATTTT	CARSSDRGPNQPQHF
TRBJ1-1	TRBV5-1	NA	NA	TGCGCCAGCAAGCTCGCAATGAACACTGAAGCTTTCTTT	CASKLAMNTEAFF
TRBJ1-1	TRBV14	TRBD1	few	TGTGCCAGCAGCCAACGTCCGACAGGGTCCACTGAAGCTTTCTTT	CASSQRPTGSTEAFF
TRBJ2-7	TRBV14	TRBD1	NA	TGTGCCAGCAGCCAGCGCCCGGGACAGGGGATCTACGAGCAGTACTTC	CASSQRPGQGIYEQYF
TRBJ2-7	TRBV2	NA	few	TGTGCCAGCAGTGTAGGTCGGACAGACCCATTGGACTTC	CASSVGRTDPLDF
TRBJ2-7	TRBV6-5	TRBD1	NA	TGTGCCAGCAGTTGGAGAGGGACAGGGGGCGATGAGCAGTACTTC	CASSWRGTGGDEQYF
TRBJ1-1	TRBV6-1	NA	few	TGTGCCAGCAGTGAAAGAATTAGATGGAACACTGAAGCTTTCTTT	CASSERIRWNTEAFF
TRBJ1-1	TRBV6-5	NA	NA	TGTGCCAGCAGTCCTTGGGACATTCGGAACACTGAAGCTTTCTTT	CASSPWDIRNTEAFF
TRBJ2-5	TRBV6-1	NA	NA	TGTGCCAGCAGTGAAGTGTCCAGGGAGACCCAGTACTTC	CASSEVSRETQYF
TRBJ1-1	TRBV6-6	NA	NA	TGTGCCACTAAAGGCGTGGAGCATTCAGGGGAAGCTTTCTTT	CATKGVEHSGEAFF
TRBJ1-1	TRBV5-1	NA	NA	TGCGCCAGCAGCTTGGCCGGGGGGAGCACTGAAGCTTTCTTT	CASSLAGGSTEAFF
TRBJ2-7	TRBV4-2	NA	NA	TGTGCCAGCAGCCAAGTGGGGGCGCTCTACGAGCAGTACTTC	CASSQVGALYEQYF
TRBJ1-5	TRBV9	NA	NA	TGTGCCAGCAGCGTAGTAGCGGACCCCCGGCAGCCCCAGCATTTT	CASSVVADPRQPQHF
TRBJ1-2	TRBV29-1	NA	NA	TGCAGCGCCGTAACAGCTAACTATGGCTACACCTTC	CSAVTANYGYTF
TRBJ1-1	TRBV6-5	NA	NA	TGTGCCAGCAGTTACGTAGGGGGCACTGAAGCTTTCTTT	CASSYVGGTEAFF
TRBJ2-1	TRBV5-4	TRBD2	NA	TGTGCCAGCAGTCTGGTGGTAGCGGGAGTGGGCGAGCAGTTCTTC	CASSLVVAGVGEQFF
TRBJ2-1	TRBV19	NA	NA	TGTGCCAGTACCAATAAGGGGCCAGAAACCTTATCTACTTTATTGAATGAGCAGTTCTTC	CASTNKGPETLSTLLNEQFF
TRBJ2-1	TRBV27	TRBD2	NA	TGTGCCAGCAGTCCCCCCGGGAGGACCTACAATGAGCAGTTCTTC	CASSPPGRTYNEQFF
TRBJ2-7	TRBV30	NA	NA	TGTGCCTGGAGTAGCGGGTACACCTACGAGCAGTACTTC	CAWSSGYTYEQYF
TRBJ2-7	TRBV27	NA	NA	TGTGCCAGCAGTTTATCCGGAGGGGTTGGGGCCGAGCAGTACTTC	CASSLSGGVGAEQYF
TRBJ2-5	TRBV29-1	TRBD1	NA	TGCAGCGTTCGGGGACAGGGATGGGTAGAGACCCAGTACTTC	CSVRGQGWVETQYF
TRBJ2-7	TRBV6-6	NA	NA	TGTGCCAGCAGTCCCCCAGGGGACCGGTCCGAGCAGTACTTC	CASSPPGDRSEQYF
TRBJ2-4	TRBV4-1	TRBD2	NA	TGCGCCAGCAGCCCCGGACTAGCGGCCCCCAAGGAAGCCAAAAACATTCAGTACTTC	CASSPGLAAPKEAKNIQYF
TRBJ1-1	TRBV9	NA	few	TGTGCCAGCAGCGTAGACAGGGATCGCACTGAAGCTTTCTTT	CASSVDRDRTEAFF
TRBJ1-1	TRBV7-6	TRBD1	NA	TGTGCCAGCAGCTCAGGACAGGGAATGAACACTGAAGCTTTCTTT	CASSSGQGMNTEAFF
TRBJ1-5	TRBV7-2	NA	NA	TGTGCCAGCAGCTTAGCTGTTGGTTCGGGTAGTCAGCCCCAGCATTTT	CASSLAVGSGSQPQHF
TRBJ2-7	TRBV27	TRBD2	NA	TGTGCCAGCAGTTCGAGGCGGGCTAGCGGGAGGCACGAGCAGTACTTC	CASSSRRASGRHEQYF
TRBJ1-5	TRBV7-2	NA	NA	TGTGCCAGCAGCTTAGGAACCCTGAGAAGCAATCAGCCCCAGCATTTT	CASSLGTLRSNQPQHF
TRBJ2-7	TRBV11-3	NA	few	TGTGCCAGCAGCTTAGGTGGAGAGGGCGAGCAGTACTTC	CASSLGGEGEQYF
TRBJ2-1	TRBV2	NA	NA	TGTGCCAGCAACCACTACGGTAGTCCACCTGAGCAGTTCTTC	CASNHYGSPPEQFF
TRBJ2-3	TRBV29-1	NA	NA	TGCAGCGTTGAGAAGGGGTCAGATACGCAGTATTTT	CSVEKGSDTQYF
TRBJ1-3	TRBV18	NA	NA	TGTGCCAGCTCACCGATGGGGACTTCGGCTGGAAACACCATATATTTT	CASSPMGTSAGNTIYF
TRBJ1-3	TRBV29-1	TRBD1	NA	TGCAGCGTTCTACCGGCCGAGACAGGGACTGGAAACACCATATATTTT	CSVLPAETGTGNTIYF
TRBJ1-2	TRBV4-1	NA	NA	TGCGCCAGCAGCCAAGCCCCGGGTGGACTCGGCTACACCTTC	CASSQAPGGLGYTF
TRBJ2-7	TRBV9	NA	NA	TGTGCCAGCAGCCCCGGGAACGGGCAGTACTTC	CASSPGNGQYF
TRBJ2-1	TRBV2	TRBD2	once	TGTGCCAGCAGTGGAGGGACTAGCGGGAGCAATGAGCAGTTCTTC	CASSGGTSGSNEQFF
TRBJ2-7	TRBV19	NA	NA	TGTGCCAGTAGAGTCTCCTACGAGCAGTACTTC	CASRVSYEQYF
TRBJ2-1	TRBV21-1	NA	many	TGTGCCAGCAGCAAAGGGACCGGGACTAGGATGGATGAGCAGTTCTTC	CASSKGTGTRMDEQFF
TRBJ2-5	TRBV5-1	NA	NA	TGCGCCAGCAGCTTGAGGAATACGGGGGAGACCCAGTACTTC	CASSLRNTGETQYF
TRBJ2-7	TRBV7-8	TRBD2	NA	TGTGCCAGCAGCTACCCCTCACGTCCTCTAGCGGGGGGGACCTACGAGCAGTACTTC	CASSYPSRPLAGGTYEQYF
TRBJ2-5	TRBV19	TRBD2	NA	TGTGCCAGTAGTATCGGGACTCTCGGGGGGGAGACCCAGTACTTC	CASSIGTLGGETQYF
TRBJ1-4	TRBV7-9	TRBD1	NA	TGTGCCAGCAGTCGGGAGGGGGACAGGGGTGAAAAACTGTTTTTT	CASSREGDRGEKLFF
TRBJ2-5	TRBV21-1	NA	NA	TGTGCCAGCAGCAGGGACAGGGGGCAAGAGACCCAGTACTTC	CASSRDRGQETQYF
TRBJ1-5	TRBV7-9	NA	NA	TGTGCCAGCAGCTTAGGGGTAGCAGCCCAGCATTTT	CASSLGVAAQHF
TRBJ2-3	TRBV11-2	NA	NA	TGTGCCAGCAGCTTATCCCACGGGTCTAGCACAGATACGCAGTATTTT	CASSLSHGSSTDTQYF
TRBJ1-2	TRBV18	TRBD1	NA	TGTGCCAGCTCACCACCGGACAGGGGATATGGCTACACCTTC	CASSPPDRGYGYTF